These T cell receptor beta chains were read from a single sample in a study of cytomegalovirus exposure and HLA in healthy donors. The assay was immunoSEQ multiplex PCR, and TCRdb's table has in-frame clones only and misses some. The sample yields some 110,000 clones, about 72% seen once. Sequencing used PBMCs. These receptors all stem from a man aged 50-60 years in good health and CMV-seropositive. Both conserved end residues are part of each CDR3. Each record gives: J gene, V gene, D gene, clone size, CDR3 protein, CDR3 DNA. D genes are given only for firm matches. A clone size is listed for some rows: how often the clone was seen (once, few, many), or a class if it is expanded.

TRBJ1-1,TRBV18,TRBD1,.,CASSPRSGTVNTEAFF,TGTGCCAGCTCACCTCGGTCCGGGACAGTGAACACTGAAGCTTTCTTT
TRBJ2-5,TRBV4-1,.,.,CASSQDLTGPPQETQYF,TGCGCCAGCAGCCAAGATCTAACAGGCCCCCCTCAGGAGACCCAGTACTTC
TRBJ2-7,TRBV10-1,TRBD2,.,CASSPGTSGFSYEQYF,TGCGCCAGCTCCCCCGGGACTAGCGGGTTCTCCTACGAGCAGTACTTC
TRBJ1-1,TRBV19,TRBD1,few,CASSPGQPIHYTEAFF,TGTGCCAGTTCTCCGGGACAGCCTATACATTACACTGAAGCTTTCTTT
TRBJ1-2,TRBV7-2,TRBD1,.,CASSFDRGYDGYTF,TGTGCCAGCAGCTTTGACAGGGGGTATGATGGCTACACCTTC
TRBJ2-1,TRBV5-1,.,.,CASSLVLALRDEQFF,TGCGCCAGCAGCTTGGTACTCGCTCTGAGGGATGAGCAGTTCTTC
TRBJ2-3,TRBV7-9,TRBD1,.,CASSLGTGTTDTQYF,TGTGCCAGCAGCTTAGGGACAGGAACCACAGATACGCAGTATTTT
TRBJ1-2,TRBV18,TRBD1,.,CASSPANRDRGFGYTF,TGTGCCAGCTCACCGGCTAACAGGGACAGGGGGTTTGGCTACACCTTC
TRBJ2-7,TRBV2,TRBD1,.,CASSEARTGGGEQYF,TGTGCCAGCAGTGAAGCGCGGACAGGGGGCGGCGAGCAGTACTTC
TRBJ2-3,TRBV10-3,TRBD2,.,CAIAGLAGGTTDTQYF,TGTGCCATCGCCGGACTAGCGGGGGGGACCACAGATACGCAGTATTTT
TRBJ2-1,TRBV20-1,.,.,CSATEFDEQFF,TGCAGTGCTACGGAGTTTGATGAGCAGTTCTTC
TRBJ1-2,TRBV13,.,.,CASSSRREGNYGYTF,TGTGCCAGCAGCTCACGACGGGAAGGGAACTATGGCTACACCTTC
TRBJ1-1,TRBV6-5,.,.,CASTAHGGTEAFF,TGTGCCAGCACCGCCCACGGGGGGACTGAAGCTTTCTTT
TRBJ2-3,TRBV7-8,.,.,CASSSNTGTRSTDTQYF,TGTGCCAGCAGCTCCAATACCGGGACAAGAAGCACAGATACGCAGTATTTT
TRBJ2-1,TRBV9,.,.,CASSVGPPGNPRYNEQFF,TGTGCCAGCAGCGTAGGCCCCCCAGGGAATCCTCGCTACAATGAGCAGTTCTTC
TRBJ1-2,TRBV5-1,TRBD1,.,CASSFIETGTSGGYTF,TGCGCCAGCAGCTTTATAGAGACAGGGACATCAGGTGGCTACACCTTC
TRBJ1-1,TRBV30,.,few,CAWSVFSRNTEAFF,TGTGCCTGGAGTGTTTTCTCCCGGAACACTGAAGCTTTCTTT
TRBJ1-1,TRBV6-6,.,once,CASSRLYQGNTEAFF,TGTGCCAGCAGCCGATTATATCAGGGGAACACTGAAGCTTTCTTT
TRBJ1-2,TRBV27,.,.,CASSPGRTNYGYTF,TGTGCCAGCAGTCCAGGGAGGACTAACTATGGCTACACCTTC
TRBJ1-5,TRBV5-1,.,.,CASSLYGEPNQPQHF,TGCGCCAGCAGCTTGTATGGAGAACCTAATCAGCCCCAGCATTTT
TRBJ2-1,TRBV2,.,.,CASSVLAGLNEQFF,TGTGCCAGCAGTGTGTTGGCAGGGCTGAATGAGCAGTTCTTC
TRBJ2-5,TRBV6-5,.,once,CASSHEGEGLETQYF,TGTGCCAGCAGCCATGAGGGGGAGGGCCTAGAGACCCAGTACTTC
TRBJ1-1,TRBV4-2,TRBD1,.,CASSNSPRTGGVGGAEAFF,TGTGCCAGCAGCAATAGCCCGAGGACAGGAGGAGTTGGAGGGGCTGAAGCTTTCTTT
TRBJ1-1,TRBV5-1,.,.,CASKTRTDMSAEAFF,TGCGCCAGCAAAACTAGGACTGACATGAGCGCTGAAGCTTTCTTT
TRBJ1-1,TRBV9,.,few,CASSVATATGNTEAFF,TGTGCCAGCAGCGTAGCTACTGCGACAGGCAACACTGAAGCTTTCTTT
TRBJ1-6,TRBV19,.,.,CASSITGNSPLHF,TGTGCCAGTAGTATTACAGGGAATTCACCCCTCCACTTT
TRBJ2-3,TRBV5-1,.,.,CASSSGGQPIDTQYF,TGCGCCAGCAGCTCCGGGGGGCAGCCCATAGATACGCAGTATTTT
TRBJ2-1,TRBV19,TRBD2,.,CASSIEGLTVAYNEQFF,TGTGCCAGTAGTATAGAGGGACTAACGGTCGCCTACAATGAGCAGTTCTTC
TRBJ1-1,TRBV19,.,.,CASSARQDTEAFF,TGTGCCAGTAGTGCTCGACAGGACACTGAAGCTTTCTTT
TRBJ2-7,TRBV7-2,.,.,CASSFSSTYEQYF,TGTGCCAGCAGCTTCTCCAGTACCTACGAGCAGTACTTC
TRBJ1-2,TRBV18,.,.,CASSPGRLNYGYTF,TGTGCCAGCTCACCTGGCAGGCTTAACTATGGCTACACCTTC
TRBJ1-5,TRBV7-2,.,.,CASSKWTVTTGNQPQHF,TGTGCCAGCAGCAAATGGACAGTTACAACGGGCAATCAGCCCCAGCATTTT
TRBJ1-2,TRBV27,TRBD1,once,CASSRGTGGPDYRYTF,TGTGCCAGCAGCCGGGGGACAGGGGGCCCAGACTACCGGTACACCTTC
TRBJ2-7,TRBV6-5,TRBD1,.,CASSYKGTGERQQYF,TGTGCCAGCAGTTACAAAGGGACAGGGGAGCGACAGCAGTACTTC
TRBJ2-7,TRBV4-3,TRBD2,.,CASSHFGVAGGNEQYF,TGCGCCAGCAGCCATTTCGGGGTAGCGGGAGGAAACGAGCAGTACTTC
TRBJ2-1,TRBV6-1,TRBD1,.,CASTLERQGYNEQFF,TGTGCCAGCACCTTAGAGAGACAGGGATACAATGAGCAGTTCTTC
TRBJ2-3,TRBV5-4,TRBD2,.,CASSLRGRVTDTQYF,TGTGCCAGCAGCTTACGCGGGAGAGTAACAGATACGCAGTATTTT
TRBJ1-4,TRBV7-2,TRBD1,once,CASSQGQGSPEKLFF,TGTGCCAGCAGCCAAGGACAGGGTTCCCCCGAAAAACTGTTTTTT
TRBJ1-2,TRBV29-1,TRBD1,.,CSVEAPTGDPGYTF,TGCAGCGTTGAAGCTCCCACAGGGGACCCCGGCTACACCTTC
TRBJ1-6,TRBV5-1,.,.,CASSPPDSYSPLHF,TGCGCCAGCAGCCCACCGGACAGTTATTCACCCCTCCACTTT
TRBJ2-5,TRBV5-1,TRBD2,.,CASSLPGLAETQYF,TGCGCCAGCAGCTTACCGGGACTAGCAGAGACCCAGTACTTC
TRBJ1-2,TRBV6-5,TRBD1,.,CASTGTASYGYTF,TGTGCCAGCACCGGGACAGCATCCTATGGCTACACCTTC
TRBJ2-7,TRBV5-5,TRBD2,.,CASRLGQGLAGITYEQYF,TGTGCCAGCAGGCTGGGACAGGGACTAGCGGGGATAACCTACGAGCAGTACTTC
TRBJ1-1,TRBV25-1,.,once,CASRAGGRVNTEAFF,TGTGCCAGCCGGGCGGGTGGGAGGGTGAACACTGAAGCTTTCTTT
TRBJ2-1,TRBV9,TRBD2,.,CASSVTSGGAGNEQFF,TGTGCCAGCAGCGTGACTAGCGGGGGGGCAGGGAATGAGCAGTTCTTC
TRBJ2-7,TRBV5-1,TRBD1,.,CASSRDRGLVEWGEQYF,TGCGCCAGCAGTCGGGACAGGGGACTCGTCGAGTGGGGAGAGCAGTACTTC
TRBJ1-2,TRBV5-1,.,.,CASSSNGESFIGYTF,TGCGCCAGCTCTTCCAACGGGGAAAGCTTTATCGGCTACACCTTC
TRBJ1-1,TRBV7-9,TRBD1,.,CASSLHQGVNTEAFF,TGTGCCAGCAGCCTTCACCAGGGGGTGAACACTGAAGCTTTCTTT
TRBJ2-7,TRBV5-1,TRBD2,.,CASSNLPGLAGDEQYF,TGCGCCAGCAGCAACTTACCGGGACTAGCTGGCGACGAGCAGTACTTC
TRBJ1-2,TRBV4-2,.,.,CASSLRDSHGYTF,TGTGCCAGCAGCCTGCGAGACAGCCATGGCTACACCTTC
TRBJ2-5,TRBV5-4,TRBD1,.,CASSLAQGVGETQYF,TGTGCCAGCAGCTTGGCGCAGGGGGTTGGGGAGACCCAGTACTTC
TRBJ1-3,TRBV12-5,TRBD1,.,CASGPDRGSRNTIYF,TGTGCTAGTGGTCCTGACAGGGGGTCCAGAAACACCATATATTTT
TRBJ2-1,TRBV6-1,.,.,CASSSRSGLTDEQFF,TGTGCCAGCAGCTCTCGGAGCGGCCTTACGGATGAGCAGTTCTTC